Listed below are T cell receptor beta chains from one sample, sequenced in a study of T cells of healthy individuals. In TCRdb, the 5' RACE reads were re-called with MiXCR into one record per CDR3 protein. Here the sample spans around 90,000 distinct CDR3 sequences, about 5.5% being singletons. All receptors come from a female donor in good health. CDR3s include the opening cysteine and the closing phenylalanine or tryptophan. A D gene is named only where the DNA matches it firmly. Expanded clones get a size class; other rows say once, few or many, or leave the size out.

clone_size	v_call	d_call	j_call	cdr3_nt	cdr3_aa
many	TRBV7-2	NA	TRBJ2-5	TGTGCCAGCAGCTTAGTTTCATCAGGTCGGGGGGAGACCCAGTACTTC	CASSLVSSGRGETQYF
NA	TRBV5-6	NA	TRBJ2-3	TGTGCCAGCAGCTTGGTCGAGCTTCGGGCAGATACGCAGTATTTT	CASSLVELRADTQYF
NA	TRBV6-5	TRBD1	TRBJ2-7	TGTGCCAGCAGTTACCATCTTACAGGGGGCACCTACGAGCAGTACTTC	CASSYHLTGGTYEQYF
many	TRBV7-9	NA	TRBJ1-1	TGTGCCAGCAGCTTAGGATCAAACACTGAAGCTTTCTTT	CASSLGSNTEAFF
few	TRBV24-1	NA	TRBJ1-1	TGTGCCACCAGGGGTTCCATGAACACTGAAGCTTTCTTT	CATRGSMNTEAFF
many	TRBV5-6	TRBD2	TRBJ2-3	TGTGCCAGCAGATCACTAGCGGGAGAGTTCCCAGATACGCAGTATTTT	CASRSLAGEFPDTQYF
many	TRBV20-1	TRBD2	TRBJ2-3	TGCAGTGCTACCGATCCAGCGGGAGGGAGGGCAGATACGCAGTATTTT	CSATDPAGGRADTQYF
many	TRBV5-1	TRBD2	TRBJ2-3	TGCGCCAGCAGCTTTAGCGGGAGAGCCCCAGATACGCAGTATTTT	CASSFSGRAPDTQYF
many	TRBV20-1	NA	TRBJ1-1	TGCAGTGCTAGTCAGAGTGGCACTGAAGCTTTCTTT	CSASQSGTEAFF
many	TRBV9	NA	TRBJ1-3	TGTGCCAGCAGCTCCGCAGAGGGAAACACCATATATTTT	CASSSAEGNTIYF
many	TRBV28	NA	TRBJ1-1	TGTGCCAGCAGTTCCTTGGAGAACACTGAAGCTTTCTTT	CASSSLENTEAFF
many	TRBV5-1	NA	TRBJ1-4	TGCGCCAGCAGCTTGGTCGGACTGCTATCTAATGAAAAACTGTTTTTT	CASSLVGLLSNEKLFF
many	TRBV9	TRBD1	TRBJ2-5	TGTGCCAGCAGCGTAGCCTGGGGACAGGGGTTCCAAGAGACCCAGTACTTC	CASSVAWGQGFQETQYF
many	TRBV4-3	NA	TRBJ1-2	TGCGCCAGCAGCCAAGGACTTGTGGGCTATGGCTACACCTTC	CASSQGLVGYGYTF
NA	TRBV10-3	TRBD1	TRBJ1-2	TGTGCCATCAGTGAGTCCGGATCGGACAGGGTGAACTATGGCTTCACCTTC	CAISESGSDRVNYGFTF
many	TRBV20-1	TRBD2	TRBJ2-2	TGCAGTGCAGGGACTAGCGGGATAGGCGCCGGGGAGCTGTTTTTT	CSAGTSGIGAGELFF
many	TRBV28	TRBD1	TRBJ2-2	TGTGCCAGCAGTGACAGGGGCCCGAACACCGGGGAGCTGTTTTTT	CASSDRGPNTGELFF
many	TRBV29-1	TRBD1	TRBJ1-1	TGCAGCGTGGACAGGGCCACTGAAGCTTTCTTT	CSVDRATEAFF
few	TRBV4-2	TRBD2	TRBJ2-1	TGTGCCAGCAGCCAAGATCGGGCTAGCGGGTACAATGAGCAGTTCTTC	CASSQDRASGYNEQFF
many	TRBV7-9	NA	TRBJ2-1	TGTGCCAGCAGCTTAGTGCAGGGCTGGGAGCAGTTCTTC	CASSLVQGWEQFF
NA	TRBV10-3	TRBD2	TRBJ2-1	TGTGCCATCAAAAAAGGACTAGCGGGACCCAATGAGCAGTTCTTC	CAIKKGLAGPNEQFF
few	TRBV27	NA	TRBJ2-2	TGTGCCAGCAGTTTAACTCGGGAGTCGACCGGGGAGCTGTTTTTT	CASSLTRESTGELFF